A few counts support the clone carrying this TCR beta chain. The antigen is undetermined. Investigators reverse transcribed all isolated RNA, so they sequenced expressed TCRB transcripts. Measured with immunoSEQ multiplex PCR; TCRdb has only the in-frame clones, and not every one. Seen here are 330,000 or so clones, 12% to 15% observed once, and the top ten hold over 5.5%. Each population that was sorted was more than 95% pure. CDR1 and CDR2 (germline): SEHNR, FQNEAQ (reference sequence). This CDR3 is built from 16 residues. V was trimmed by 5 bases and J by 3 bases, leaving 16 bases between them. The sample is drawn from a study of beta chain features in type 1 diabetes. Study outcomes and limitations: Cells with high TCR expression could be over-represented when cDNA is sequenced. Within the patient group, naive, central memory and Treg TCRB repertoires appeared more similar to each other than within healthy donors.

This chain uses TRBV7-9 with TRBJ2-2; weak D call: TRBD1 (6 bases). The receptor's source is a man aged 25-40 years in good health. The specimen sequenced was central memory CD4+ T cells from blood. In nucleotides, the CDR3 is TGTGCCAGCAGCCTAGGACAGTCCCTTGACACCGGGGAGCTGTTTTTT. It encodes CASSLGQSLDTGELFF.